This T cell receptor (beta chain) comes out of a study of Ad26.COV2.S vaccination and SARS-CoV-2 variants. Treatment indicated: roughly 19 received Ad26.COV2.S at low or high dose, single or two shots; about 5 received placebo; per-sample allocation not given. Samples came from day 63 after the first vaccine or placebo injection. Some clones are missing from TCRdb's copy, which holds only in-frame ones; the method was immunoSEQ multiplex PCR. The sample has 250,000 or so clones, approximately 90% seen once. With 4 bases clipped from V and 1 base from J, the junction kept 18 bases outside the gene matches. The length of the CDR3 is 18 residues. Germline CDR1 reads GTSNPN; CDR2 reads SVGIG (reference sequence).

The source is a person between 18 and 65 years old who received the Ad26.COV2.S COVID-19 vaccine or a placebo. This material consisted of peripheral blood, taken in a trial of Ad26.COV2.S vaccine versus placebo. The chain employs TRBV30 and TRBJ1-2; 7 nucleotides line up with TRBD1. CDR3 in amino acids: CAWTQYSPTGSINYGYTF. DNA for the CDR3: TGTGCCTGGACCCAGTATTCTCCGACAGGGAGTATTAACTATGGCTACACCTTC. The entire variable domain, with the rest obtained from reference TRBV30 and TRBJ1-2, is as follows: SQTIHQWPATLVQPVGSPLSLECTVEGTSNPNLYWYRQAAGRGLQLLFYSVGIGQISSEVPQNLSASRPQDRQFILSSKKLLLSDSGFYLCAWTQYSPTGSINYGYTFGSGTRLTVV.